The 10 T cell receptor beta chains below all came from one sample that was sequenced in a study of shared clonotypes between healthy human individuals. Clones were sequenced by immunoSEQ multiplex PCR, and TCRdb holds only the in-frame ones, with some missing. The sample holds approximately 500,000 clones, 75% to 80% seen once. Sequencing was carried out using PBMCs. Receptors were obtained from a woman aged 40 to 55 in good health. Some clones in this sample may be carry-over from other donors' samples.

The CDR3 here is CASSLAPQGSYEQYF. The CDR3 nucleotides are TGCGCCAGCAGCTTGGCCCCACAGGGCTCCTACGAGCAGTACTTC. The J gene is TRBJ2-7, the V gene TRBV5-1, with D perhaps TRBD1 (6 bases). The germline V and J ends were trimmed by 0 bases and 0 bases, with 10 bases remaining between them. The CDR3 length is 15 residues. Germline V CDR1 and CDR2: SGHRS, YFSETQ.

The chain recombines TRBV5-1 with TRBJ2-1, with 9 bases identical to TRBD1. The CDR3 has 16 amino acids. The V and J ends lost 4 bases and 1 base, in that order; junction bases with no gene match: 6. Germline assignment: CDR1 SGHRS and CDR2 YFSETQ. Written as DNA, the CDR3 is TGCGCCAGCAGCCCGACCGGGACAGGGTCCTACAATGAGCAGTTCTTC. This codes for CASSPTGTGSYNEQFF.

V and J are TRBV10-3 and TRBJ2-7, with 14 bases that match TRBD2. V gave up 5 bases and J gave up 4 bases; unmatched junction bases: 7. CDR1 and CDR2 (germline): ENHRY, SYGVKD. The CDR3 is made up of 16 amino acids. The CDR3: CAISPGTSGSLYEQYF. In nucleotides, the CDR3 is TGTGCCATCAGTCCCGGGACTAGCGGGAGTTTATACGAGCAGTACTTC.

The chain is built from TRBV5-1 and TRBJ1-5; 7 bases agree with TRBD1. From germline, CDR1 is SGHRS and CDR2 YFSETQ. The CDR3 sequence is 17 residues long. V was pared by 3 bases and J by 6 bases, with 15 bases of the junction left unmatched. CDR3 DNA: TGCGCCAGCAGCTCGATACCAGACAGGGCCCGTTTTCAGCCCCAGCATTTT. Amino acids: CASSSIPDRARFQPQHF.

The gene calls are TRBV5-8 and TRBJ2-5; weak D call: TRBD1 (5 bases). V lost 1 base, J lost 5 bases, and 9 bases lay in between. The CDR3 extends over 13 amino acids. The germline CDR1 and CDR2 sequences are SGHTS and YDEGEE. CDR3 nucleotide sequence: TGTGCCAGCAGCTTGCTAGGGGCGGAGACCCAGTACTTC. Residues: CASSLLGAETQYF.

This clone was detected a few times. The chain employs TRBV27 and TRBJ2-3; a possible D gene is TRBD1 (8 bases). Germline assignment: CDR1 MNHEY and CDR2 SMNVEV (reference sequence). V lost 5 bases, J lost 2 bases, and 20 bases lay in between. This CDR3 has 17 amino acids. CDR3 nucleotides: TGTGCCAGCAGTCGAAGACAGGGGAGGGGCGTCACAGATACGCAGTATTTT. It encodes CASSRRQGRGVTDTQYF.

This chain uses TRBV5-1 with TRBJ2-7, with 14 bases lining up with TRBD2. CDR3 length: 15 residues. J lost 3 bases, V lost 3 bases, and 2 bases had no gene match. Germline loops: CDR1 SGHRS, CDR2 YFSETQ. The CDR3, as DNA: TGCGCCAGCAGCTGGACTAGCGGGAGGATCTACGAGCAGTACTTC. Encoded protein: CASSWTSGRIYEQYF.

The chain uses TRBV6-5 and TRBJ1-1; D may be TRBD1 (5 bases). This CDR3 comprises 12 residues. Germline CDR1 is MNHEY and CDR2 is SVGAGI. Trimming removed 4 bases at V and 12 bases at J, with 15 bases between. The CDR3 loop is CASSSRDLKTFF. The CDR3 DNA is TGTGCCAGCAGTTCCCGGGACTTGAAAACTTTCTTT.

This chain joins TRBV7-9 and TRBJ2-1; no reliable D call. Germline CDR1 SEHNR, CDR2 FQNEAQ (reference sequence). CDR3 length: 13 amino acids. V was trimmed by 5 bases and J by 10 bases, leaving 15 bases between them. The CDR3 DNA is TGTGCCAGCAGCCCCGACCAATACGGCGAGCAGTTCTTC. Amino acid sequence: CASSPDQYGEQFF.

As concerns this clone: Germline and junction disagree at one end, which may indicate a read error. This CDR3 reads CAGSPLRGTSGIQETQYF. CDR3 nucleotide sequence: TGTGCCGGCTCACCATTGCGGGGGACTAGCGGGATCCAAGAGACCCAGTACTTC. This chain uses TRBV18 with TRBJ2-5; 13 bases line up with TRBD2. The CDR3 covers 18 residues. CDR1 and CDR2 from the germline V gene are KGHSH and LQKENI.